What follows are 12 T cell receptor beta chains derived from one specimen sequenced in a study of cytomegalovirus exposure and HLA in healthy donors. Measured with immunoSEQ multiplex PCR; TCRdb has only the in-frame clones, and not every one. This table has roughly 120,000 clones, around 94% appearing once. The material sequenced was PBMCs. The source of these receptors is a woman under 30 in good health and CMV-seronegative.

The chain links TRBV4-1 to TRBJ2-7; possibly TRBD2 for D (6 bases). Germline CDR1 reads MGHRA; CDR2 reads YSYEKL. The V gene lost 4 bases and the J gene lost 1 base, with 14 bases spanning the gap. This CDR3 region has 15 residues. The chain's CDR3 is CASSPLWGESYEQYF. The CDR3 DNA sequence: TGCGCCAGCAGCCCACTGTGGGGGGAATCCTACGAGCAGTACTTC.

The chain links TRBV30 to TRBJ1-3; D remains ambiguous. This CDR3 is built from 14 residues. Germline CDR1 reads GTSNPN; CDR2 reads SVGIG (reference sequence). V was pared by 5 bases and J by 4 bases, with 15 bases between. The CDR3: CAWDPGAGGNTIYF. In DNA, the CDR3 is TGTGCCTGGGACCCGGGAGCCGGAGGAAACACCATATATTTT.

V and J are TRBV5-4 and TRBJ2-6; weak D call: TRBD2 (5 bases). The CDR3 consists of 15 residues. Trimming left V 4 bases short and J 2 bases short, with 10 bases between. Germline V gives CDR1 SGHNT, CDR2 YYREEE (reference sequence). The DNA for the CDR3 is TGTGCCAGCAGCCCGACCGGGGCTGGGGCCAACGTCCTGACTTTC. It specifies CASSPTGAGANVLTF.

The V call is TRBV2, the J call TRBJ1-2, with 8 bases fitting TRBD1. V lost 7 bases, J lost 7 bases, and 5 bases stayed unmatched. CDR1 and CDR2 from the germline V gene are SNHLY and FYNNEI. The CDR3 sequence is 12 residues long. The CDR3 DNA reads as TGTGCCAGCACGGTCAGGGGGCCTGGCTACACCTTC. It yields the protein CASTVRGPGYTF.

The rearrangement links TRBV7-9 to TRBJ1-3; possibly TRBD1 for D (6 bases). This CDR3 contains 16 residues. V lost 5 bases and J lost 8, with 22 bases in between. The germline V gene has CDR1 SEHNR and CDR2 FQNEAQ (reference sequence). In nucleotides, the CDR3 is TGTGCCAGCAGCCCCTTACCCGGACAGAACGGTGACACCATATATTTT. This encodes CASSPLPGQNGDTIYF.

The rearrangement joins TRBV18 to TRBJ1-3; D gene ambiguous. Germline lookup yields CDR1 KGHSH and CDR2 LQKENI. The CDR3 is made up of 17 amino acids. The V gene lost 4 bases and the J gene lost 0 bases, with 16 bases spanning the gap. For the CDR3, the DNA is TGTGCCAGCTCACGAAACCAGGCCCAGAACTCTGGAAACACCATATATTTT. As protein: CASSRNQAQNSGNTIYF.

V and J are TRBV11-3 and TRBJ2-3, with D possibly being TRBD2 (5 bases). The V end lost 5 bases, the J end lost 0 bases, and 15 bases lay between the germline ends. The CDR3 contains 16 residues. The germline V gene has CDR1 SGHNT and CDR2 YENEEA. In DNA form, the CDR3 reads TGTGCCAGCAGCGGTGGAGGAACTTTTAGCACAGATACGCAGTATTTT. It codes for CASSGGGTFSTDTQYF.

The chain recombines TRBV6-5 with TRBJ2-1, with a tentative D call TRBD2 (7 bases). The CDR3 covers 14 residues. V shed 9 bases and J shed 4 bases, with 16 bases lying between them. Germline-derived CDR1 and CDR2 are MNHEY and SVGAGI. The CDR3 DNA is TGTGCCAGTTGGGGGGGCCGTGGTTACAATGAGCAGTTCTTC. Its protein product is CASWGGRGYNEQFF.

The chain's CDR3 is CASSPDPGGNEQYF. The DNA of the CDR3 is TGTGCCAGCAGCCCTGACCCAGGGGGCAACGAGCAGTACTTC. V is TRBV9 and J is TRBJ2-7; 8 bases fit TRBD1. The V and J ends lost 4 bases and 5 bases, in that order; junction bases with no gene match: 8. The CDR3 loop spans 14 amino acids. Germline CDR1 and CDR2: SGDLS and YYNGEE.

This chain connects TRBV5-1 to TRBJ2-2; D is undetermined. The germline gives CDR1 SGHRS, CDR2 YFSETQ. V lost 1 base and J 3 bases, leaving 16 bases between the germline ends. This CDR3 has 17 amino acids. The CDR3 region has the DNA TGCGCCAGCAGCTTGCGCCCACCGAGTCGGGACACCGGGGAGCTGTTTTTT. Its translation: CASSLRPPSRDTGELFF.

The chain recombines TRBV5-1 with TRBJ2-7; TRBD2 is a possible D gene (5 bases). V lost 0 bases and J 5 bases, leaving 15 bases between the germline ends. The germline gives CDR1 SGHRS, CDR2 YFSETQ. The CDR3 extends over 15 amino acids. CDR3 protein: CASSLDTPATNEQYF. The CDR3 coding sequence is TGCGCCAGCAGCTTGGATACCCCCGCGACTAACGAGCAGTACTTC.

This rearrangement joins TRBV30 to TRBJ1-2; no firm D call. Between the trimmed V and J ends, which lost 5 bases and 8 bases, there was a span of 12 bases. The CDR3 has 11 residues. Germline CDR1 GTSNPN, CDR2 SVGIG (reference sequence). The CDR3 here is CAWAPVSGYTF. The DNA of the CDR3 is TGTGCCTGGGCCCCGGTTAGCGGCTACACCTTC.